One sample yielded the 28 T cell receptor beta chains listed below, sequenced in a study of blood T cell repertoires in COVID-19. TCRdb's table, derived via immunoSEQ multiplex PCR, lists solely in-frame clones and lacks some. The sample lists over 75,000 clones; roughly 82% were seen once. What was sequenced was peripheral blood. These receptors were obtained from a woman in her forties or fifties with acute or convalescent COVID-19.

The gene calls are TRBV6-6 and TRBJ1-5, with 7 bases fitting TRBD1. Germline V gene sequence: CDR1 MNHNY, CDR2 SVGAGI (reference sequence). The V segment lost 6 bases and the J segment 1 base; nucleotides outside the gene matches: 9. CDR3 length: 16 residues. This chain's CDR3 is CASSQQGPGSNQPQHF. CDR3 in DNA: TGTGCCAGCAGCCAACAGGGGCCAGGGAGCAATCAGCCCCAGCATTTT.

The CDR3 DNA is TGTGCCAGCAATTCGCCGGGTCATGGCTACACCTTC. Amino acid sequence: CASNSPGHGYTF. This chain connects TRBV28 to TRBJ1-2; D remains unclear. V was shortened by 7 bases and J by 6 bases, with 12 bases between the two germline ends. The germline gives CDR1 MDHEN, CDR2 SYDVKM. The CDR3 covers 12 residues.

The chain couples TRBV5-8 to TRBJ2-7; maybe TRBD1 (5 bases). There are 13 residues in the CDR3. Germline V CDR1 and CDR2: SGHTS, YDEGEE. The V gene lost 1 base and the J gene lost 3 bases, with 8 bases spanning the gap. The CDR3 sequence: CASSLYQGYEQYF. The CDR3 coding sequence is TGTGCCAGCAGCTTGTACCAGGGCTACGAGCAGTACTTC.

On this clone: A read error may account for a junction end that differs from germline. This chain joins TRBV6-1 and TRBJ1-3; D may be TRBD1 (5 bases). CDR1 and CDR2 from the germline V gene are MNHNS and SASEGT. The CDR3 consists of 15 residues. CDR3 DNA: TGTGCCAGCAGTGAATCACAGGTAGGCCGGCTACCTCTCGATTTT. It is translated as CASSESQVGRLPLDF.

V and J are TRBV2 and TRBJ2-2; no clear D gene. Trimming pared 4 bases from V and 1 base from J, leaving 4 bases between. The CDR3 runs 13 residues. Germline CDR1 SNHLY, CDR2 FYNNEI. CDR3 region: CASSGQNTGELFF. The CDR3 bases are TGTGCCAGCAGTGGACAGAACACCGGGGAGCTGTTTTTT.

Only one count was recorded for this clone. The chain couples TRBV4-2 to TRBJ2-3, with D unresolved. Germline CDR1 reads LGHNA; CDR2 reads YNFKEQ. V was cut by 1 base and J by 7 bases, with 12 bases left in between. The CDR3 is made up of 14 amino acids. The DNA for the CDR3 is TGTGCCAGCAGCCAAGGCCCAAACTCCCATACGCAGTATTTT. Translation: CASSQGPNSHTQYF.

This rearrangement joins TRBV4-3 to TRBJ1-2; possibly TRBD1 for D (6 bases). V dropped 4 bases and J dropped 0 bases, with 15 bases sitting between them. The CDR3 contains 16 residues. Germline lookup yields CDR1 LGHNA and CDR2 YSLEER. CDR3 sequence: CASSPSIDRPNYGYTF. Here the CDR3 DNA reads TGCGCCAGCAGCCCTAGTATCGACAGGCCTAACTATGGCTACACCTTC.

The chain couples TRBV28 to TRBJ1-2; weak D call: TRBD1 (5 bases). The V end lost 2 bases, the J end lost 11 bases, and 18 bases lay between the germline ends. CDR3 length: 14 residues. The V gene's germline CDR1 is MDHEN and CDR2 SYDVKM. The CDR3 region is CASSLVAGDSGYTF. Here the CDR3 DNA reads TGTGCCAGCAGTTTAGTAGCGGGGGACTCGGGATACACCTTC.

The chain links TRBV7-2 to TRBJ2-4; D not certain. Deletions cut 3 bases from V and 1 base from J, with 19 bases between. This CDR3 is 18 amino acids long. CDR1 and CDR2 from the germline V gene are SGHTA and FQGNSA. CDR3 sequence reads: CASSFSASFASAKNIQYF. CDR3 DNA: TGTGCCAGCAGCTTTTCCGCAAGCTTCGCCTCGGCCAAAAACATTCAGTACTTC. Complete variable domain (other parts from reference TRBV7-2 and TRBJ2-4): GAGVSQSPSNKVTEKGKDVELRCDPISGHTALYWYRQSLGQGLEFLIYFQGNSAPDKSGLPSDRFSAERTGGSVSTLTIQRTQQEDSAVYLCASSFSASFASAKNIQYFGAGTRLSVL.

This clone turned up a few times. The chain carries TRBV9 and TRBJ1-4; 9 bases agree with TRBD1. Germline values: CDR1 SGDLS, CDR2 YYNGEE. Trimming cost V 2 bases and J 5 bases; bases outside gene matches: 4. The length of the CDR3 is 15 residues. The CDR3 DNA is TGTGCCAGCAGCGTCTCCGGGACAGGGAATGAAAAACTGTTTTTT. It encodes CASSVSGTGNEKLFF.

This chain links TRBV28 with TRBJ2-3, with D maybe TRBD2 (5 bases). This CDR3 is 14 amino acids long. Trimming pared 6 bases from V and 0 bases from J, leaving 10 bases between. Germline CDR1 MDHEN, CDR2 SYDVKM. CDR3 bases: TGTGCCAGCAGGACCGCGGGTAGCACAGATACGCAGTATTTT. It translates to CASRTAGSTDTQYF.

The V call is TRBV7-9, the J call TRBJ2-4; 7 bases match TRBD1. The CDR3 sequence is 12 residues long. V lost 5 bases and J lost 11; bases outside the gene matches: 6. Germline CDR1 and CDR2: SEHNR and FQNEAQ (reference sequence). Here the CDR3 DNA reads TGTGCCAGCAGCCCGGGACAGATGCTTCAGTACTTC. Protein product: CASSPGQMLQYF.

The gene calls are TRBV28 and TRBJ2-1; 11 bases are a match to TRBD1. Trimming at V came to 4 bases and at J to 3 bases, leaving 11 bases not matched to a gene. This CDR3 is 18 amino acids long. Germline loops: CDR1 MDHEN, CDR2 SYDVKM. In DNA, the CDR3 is TGTGCCAGCAGTTACCGGGACAGGGGGGTCAAAAACTACAATGAGCAGTTCTTC. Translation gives CASSYRDRGVKNYNEQFF. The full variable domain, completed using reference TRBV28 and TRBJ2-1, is DVKVTQSSRYLVKRTGEKVFLECVQDMDHENMFWYRQDPGLGLRLIYFSYDVKMKEKGDIPEGYSVSREKKERFSLILESASTNQTSMYLCASSYRDRGVKNYNEQFFGPGTRLTVL.

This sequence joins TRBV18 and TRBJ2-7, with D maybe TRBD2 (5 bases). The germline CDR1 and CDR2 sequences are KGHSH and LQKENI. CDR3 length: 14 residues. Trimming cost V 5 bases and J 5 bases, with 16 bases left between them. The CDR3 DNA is TGTGCCAGCTCAAACCCTGAGACCGGGGACGAGCAGTACTTC. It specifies CASSNPETGDEQYF.

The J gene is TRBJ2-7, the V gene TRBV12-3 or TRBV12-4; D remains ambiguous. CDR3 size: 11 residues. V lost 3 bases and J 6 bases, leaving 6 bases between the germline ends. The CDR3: CASSFKLEQYF. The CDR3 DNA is TGTGCCAGCAGTTTTAAGCTCGAGCAGTACTTC.

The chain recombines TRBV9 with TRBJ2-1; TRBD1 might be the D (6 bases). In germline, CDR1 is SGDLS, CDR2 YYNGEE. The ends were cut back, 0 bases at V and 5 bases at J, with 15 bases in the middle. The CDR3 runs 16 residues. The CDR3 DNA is TGTGCCAGCAGCGTAGCGGGGACACCGGTCGACAATGAGCAGTTCTTC. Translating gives CASSVAGTPVDNEQFF. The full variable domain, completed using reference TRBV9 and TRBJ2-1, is DSGVTQTPKHLITATGQRVTLRCSPRSGDLSVYWYQQSLDQGLQFLIQYYNGEERAKGNILERFSAQQFPDLHSELNLSSLELGDSALYFCASSVAGTPVDNEQFFGPGTRLTVL.

Here the CDR3 reads CASSYIILDRAWGYTF. In DNA, the CDR3 is TGTGCCAGCAGTTACATAATTCTGGACAGGGCATGGGGCTACACCTTC. The chain links TRBV6-5 to TRBJ1-2; TRBD1 aligns across 8 bases. The length of the CDR3 is 16 residues. Germline V lookup: CDR1 MNHEY, CDR2 SVGAGI. The junction had 13 bases not matched to a gene; V was cut back by 2 bases and J by 8 bases.

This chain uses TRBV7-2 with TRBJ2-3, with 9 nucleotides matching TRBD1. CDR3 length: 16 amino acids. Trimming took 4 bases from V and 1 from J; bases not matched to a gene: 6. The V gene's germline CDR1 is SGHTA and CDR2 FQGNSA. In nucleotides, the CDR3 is TGTGCCAGCAGCTCATACAGGGGGCGAGGCACAGATACGCAGTATTTT. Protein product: CASSSYRGRGTDTQYF.

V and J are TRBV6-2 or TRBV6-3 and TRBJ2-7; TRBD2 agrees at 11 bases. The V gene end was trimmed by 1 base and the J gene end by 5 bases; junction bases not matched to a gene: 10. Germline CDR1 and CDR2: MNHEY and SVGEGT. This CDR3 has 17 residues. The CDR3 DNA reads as TGTGCCAGCAGTTACTATGAGGGTACTAGCGGGAGACACGAGCAGTACTTC. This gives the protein CASSYYEGTSGRHEQYF.

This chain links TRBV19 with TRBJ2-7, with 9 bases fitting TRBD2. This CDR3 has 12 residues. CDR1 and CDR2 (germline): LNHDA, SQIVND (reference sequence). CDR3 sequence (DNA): TGTGCGACGAGCGGGGGGACCTACGAGCAGTACTTC. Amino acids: CATSGGTYEQYF.

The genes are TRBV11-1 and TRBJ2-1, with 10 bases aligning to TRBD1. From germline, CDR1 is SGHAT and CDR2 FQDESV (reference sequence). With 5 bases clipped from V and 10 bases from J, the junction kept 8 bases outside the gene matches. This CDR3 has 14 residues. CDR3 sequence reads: CASSRDRGGGEQFF. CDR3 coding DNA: TGTGCCAGCAGCAGGGACAGGGGAGGCGGGGAGCAGTTCTTC.

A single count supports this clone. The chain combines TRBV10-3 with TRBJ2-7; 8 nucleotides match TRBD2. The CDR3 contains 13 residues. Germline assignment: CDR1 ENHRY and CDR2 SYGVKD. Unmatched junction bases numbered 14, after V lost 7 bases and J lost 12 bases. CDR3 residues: CAITKTSEDTWYF. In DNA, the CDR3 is TGTGCCATCACCAAGACTAGCGAGGATACGTGGTACTTC.

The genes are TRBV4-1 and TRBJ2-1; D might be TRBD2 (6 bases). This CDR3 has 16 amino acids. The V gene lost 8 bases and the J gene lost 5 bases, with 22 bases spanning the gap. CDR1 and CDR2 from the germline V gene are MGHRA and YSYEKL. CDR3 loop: CASGGGGRTLNNEQFF. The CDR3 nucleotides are TGCGCCAGCGGGGGTGGAGGGCGGACTCTTAACAATGAGCAGTTCTTC.

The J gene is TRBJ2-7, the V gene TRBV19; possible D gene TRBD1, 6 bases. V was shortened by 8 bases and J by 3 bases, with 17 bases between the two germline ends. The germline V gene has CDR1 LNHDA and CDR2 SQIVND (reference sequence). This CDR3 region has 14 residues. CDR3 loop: CASQETGQNYEQYF. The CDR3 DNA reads TGTGCCAGTCAAGAAACCGGACAGAACTACGAGCAGTACTTC.

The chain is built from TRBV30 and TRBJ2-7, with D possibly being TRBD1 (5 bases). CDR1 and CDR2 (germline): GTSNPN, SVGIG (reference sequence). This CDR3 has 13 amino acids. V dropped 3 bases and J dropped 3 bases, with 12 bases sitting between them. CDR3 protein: CAWRRQFNYEQYF. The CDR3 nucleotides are TGTGCCTGGAGAAGACAGTTCAACTACGAGCAGTACTTC.

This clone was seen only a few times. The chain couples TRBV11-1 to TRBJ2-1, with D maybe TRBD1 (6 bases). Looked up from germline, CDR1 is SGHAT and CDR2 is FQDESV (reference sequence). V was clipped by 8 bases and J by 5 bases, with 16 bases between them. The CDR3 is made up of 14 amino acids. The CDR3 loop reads CASVRDNGDNEQFF. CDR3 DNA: TGTGCCAGCGTCCGGGACAACGGAGACAATGAGCAGTTCTTC.

The CDR3 here is CASRRGTDYEQYF. As DNA, the CDR3 is TGTGCCAGTAGGCGAGGTACGGACTACGAGCAGTACTTC. The chain has TRBV19 and TRBJ2-7, with D uncertain. There are 13 residues in the CDR3. Germline V lookup: CDR1 LNHDA, CDR2 SQIVND (reference sequence). The V end was cut by 6 bases, the J end by 3 bases, with 12 bases between. The full variable domain, its missing parts supplied by reference TRBV19 and TRBJ2-7, is DGGITQSPKYLFRKEGQNVTLSCEQNLNHDAMYWYRQDPGQGLRLIYYSQIVNDFQKGDIAEGYSVSREKKESFPLTVTSAQKNPTAFYLCASRRGTDYEQYFGPGTRLTVT.

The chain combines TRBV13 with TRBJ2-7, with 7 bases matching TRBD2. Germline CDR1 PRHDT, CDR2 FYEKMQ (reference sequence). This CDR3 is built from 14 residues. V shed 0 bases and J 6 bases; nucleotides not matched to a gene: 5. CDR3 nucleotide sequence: TGTGCCAGCAGCTTAGGGCGGGGGTCGGGCGAGCAGTACTTC. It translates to CASSLGRGSGEQYF.